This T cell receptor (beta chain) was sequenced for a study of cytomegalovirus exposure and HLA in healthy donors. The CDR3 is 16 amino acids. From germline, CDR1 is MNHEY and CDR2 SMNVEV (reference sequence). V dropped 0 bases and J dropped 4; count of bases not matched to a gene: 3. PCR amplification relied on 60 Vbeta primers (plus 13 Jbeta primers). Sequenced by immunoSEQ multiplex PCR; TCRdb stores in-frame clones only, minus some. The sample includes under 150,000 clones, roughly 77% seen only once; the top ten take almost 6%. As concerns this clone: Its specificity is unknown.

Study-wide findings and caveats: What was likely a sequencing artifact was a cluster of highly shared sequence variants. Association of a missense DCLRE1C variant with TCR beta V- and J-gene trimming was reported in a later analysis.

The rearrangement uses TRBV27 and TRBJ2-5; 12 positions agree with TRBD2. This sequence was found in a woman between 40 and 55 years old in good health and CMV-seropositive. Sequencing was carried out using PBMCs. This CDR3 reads CASSLSPGLAGETQYF. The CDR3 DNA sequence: TGTGCCAGCAGTTTATCCCCGGGACTAGCGGGAGAGACCCAGTACTTC.